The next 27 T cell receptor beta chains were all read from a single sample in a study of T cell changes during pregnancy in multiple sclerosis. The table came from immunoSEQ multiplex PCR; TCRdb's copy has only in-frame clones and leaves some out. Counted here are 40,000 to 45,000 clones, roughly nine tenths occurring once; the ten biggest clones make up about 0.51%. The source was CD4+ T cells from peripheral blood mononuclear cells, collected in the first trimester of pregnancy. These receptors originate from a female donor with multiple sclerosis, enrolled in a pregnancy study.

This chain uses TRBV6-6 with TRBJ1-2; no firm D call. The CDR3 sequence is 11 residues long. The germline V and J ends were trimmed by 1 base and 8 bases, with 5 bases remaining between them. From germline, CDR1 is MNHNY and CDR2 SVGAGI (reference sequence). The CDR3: CASSYWQGYTF. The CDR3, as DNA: TGTGCCAGCAGTTACTGGCAAGGCTACACCTTC.

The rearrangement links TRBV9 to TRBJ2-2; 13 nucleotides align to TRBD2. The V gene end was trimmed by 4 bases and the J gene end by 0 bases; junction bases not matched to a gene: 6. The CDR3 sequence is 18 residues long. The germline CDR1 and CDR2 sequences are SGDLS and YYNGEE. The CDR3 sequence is CASSPRLAGGTNTGELFF. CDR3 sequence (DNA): TGTGCCAGCAGCCCCCGACTAGCGGGGGGCACGAACACCGGGGAGCTGTTTTTT. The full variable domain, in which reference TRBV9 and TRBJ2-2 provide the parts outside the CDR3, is DSGVTQTPKHLITATGQRVTLRCSPRSGDLSVYWYQQSLDQGLQFLIQYYNGEERAKGNILERFSAQQFPDLHSELNLSSLELGDSALYFCASSPRLAGGTNTGELFFGEGSRLTVL.

CDR3 bases: TGTGCCTGGAGTCTGCAGGGCGAAAAACTGTTTTTT. It is translated as CAWSLQGEKLFF. This rearrangement joins TRBV30 to TRBJ1-4, with D possibly matching TRBD1 (5 bases). Germline CDR1 and CDR2: GTSNPN and SVGIG (reference sequence). The V end was cut by 2 bases, the J end by 8 bases, with 9 bases between. The CDR3 is made up of 12 amino acids.

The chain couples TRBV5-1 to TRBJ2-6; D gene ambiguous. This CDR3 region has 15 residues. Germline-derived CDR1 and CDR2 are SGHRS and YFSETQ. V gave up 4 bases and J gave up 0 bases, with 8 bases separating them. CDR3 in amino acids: CASSRDISGANVLTF. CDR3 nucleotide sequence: TGCGCCAGCAGCAGAGATATCTCTGGGGCCAACGTCCTGACTTTC.

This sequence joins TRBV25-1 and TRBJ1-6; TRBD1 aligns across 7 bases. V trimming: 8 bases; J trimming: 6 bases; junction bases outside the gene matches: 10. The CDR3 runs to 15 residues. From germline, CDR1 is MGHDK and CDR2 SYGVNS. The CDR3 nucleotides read TGTGCCAGCCGGGGCACAGGGGTGCCTAATTCACCCCTCCACTTT. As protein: CASRGTGVPNSPLHF.

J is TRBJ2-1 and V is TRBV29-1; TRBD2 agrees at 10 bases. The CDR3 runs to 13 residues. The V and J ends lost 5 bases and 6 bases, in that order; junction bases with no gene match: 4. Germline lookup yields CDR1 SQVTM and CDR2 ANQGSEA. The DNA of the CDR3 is TGCAGCGTTAAAGCGGGAGGGCCCAATGAGCAGTTCTTC. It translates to CSVKAGGPNEQFF.

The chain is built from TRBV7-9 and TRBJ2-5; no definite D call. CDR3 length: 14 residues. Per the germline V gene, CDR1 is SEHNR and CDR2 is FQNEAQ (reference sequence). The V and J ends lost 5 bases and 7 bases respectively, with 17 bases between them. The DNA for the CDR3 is TGTGCCAGCAGCGTCGACACCGAATTCAGGACCCAGTACTTC. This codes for CASSVDTEFRTQYF.

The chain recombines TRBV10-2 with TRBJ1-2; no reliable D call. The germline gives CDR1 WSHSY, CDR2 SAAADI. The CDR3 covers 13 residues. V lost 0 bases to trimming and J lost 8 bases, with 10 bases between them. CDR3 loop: CASSESLVYGYTF. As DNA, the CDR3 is TGCGCCAGCAGTGAGTCCCTAGTCTACGGCTACACCTTC.

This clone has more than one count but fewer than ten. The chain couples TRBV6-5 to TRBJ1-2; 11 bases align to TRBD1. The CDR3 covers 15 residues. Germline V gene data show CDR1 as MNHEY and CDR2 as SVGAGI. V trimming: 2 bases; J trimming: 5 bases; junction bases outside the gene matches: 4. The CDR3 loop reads CASSYEGQGEYGYTF. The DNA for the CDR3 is TGTGCCAGCAGTTACGAGGGACAGGGGGAGTATGGCTACACCTTC.

In DNA form, the CDR3 reads TGCGCCAGCAGCTTGGCCCCCAGGGATACGCAGTATTTT. Its protein product is CASSLAPRDTQYF. The V call is TRBV5-1, the J call TRBJ2-3; D remains ambiguous. V was cut by 0 bases and J by 6 bases, with 8 bases left in between. This CDR3 region has 13 residues. CDR1 SGHRS and CDR2 YFSETQ come from the germline V gene.

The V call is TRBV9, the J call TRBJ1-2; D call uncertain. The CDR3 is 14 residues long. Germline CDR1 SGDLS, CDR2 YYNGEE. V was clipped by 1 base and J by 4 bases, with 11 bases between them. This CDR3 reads CASSVSGITYGYTF. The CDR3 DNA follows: TGTGCCAGCAGCGTATCGGGGATTACCTATGGCTACACCTTC. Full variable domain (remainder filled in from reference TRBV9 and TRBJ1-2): DSGVTQTPKHLITATGQRVTLRCSPRSGDLSVYWYQQSLDQGLQFLIQYYNGEERAKGNILERFSAQQFPDLHSELNLSSLELGDSALYFCASSVSGITYGYTFGSGTRLTVV.

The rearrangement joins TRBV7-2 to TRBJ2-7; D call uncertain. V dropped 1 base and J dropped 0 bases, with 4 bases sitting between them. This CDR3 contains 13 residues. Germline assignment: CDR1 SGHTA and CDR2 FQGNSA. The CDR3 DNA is TGTGCCAGCAGCTTAGACAGCTCCTACGAGCAGTACTTC. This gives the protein CASSLDSSYEQYF.

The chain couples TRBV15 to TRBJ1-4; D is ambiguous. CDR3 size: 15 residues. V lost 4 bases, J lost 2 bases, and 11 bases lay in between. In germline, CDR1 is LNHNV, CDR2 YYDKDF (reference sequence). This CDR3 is CATSIKMATNEKLFF. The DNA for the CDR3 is TGTGCCACCAGCATCAAGATGGCCACTAATGAAAAACTGTTTTTT. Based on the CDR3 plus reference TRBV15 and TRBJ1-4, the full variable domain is DAMVIQNPRYQVTQFGKPVTLSCSQTLNHNVMYWYQQKSSQAPKLLFHYYDKDFNNEADTPDNFQSRRPNTSFCFLDIRSPGLGDTAMYLCATSIKMATNEKLFFGSGTQLSVL.

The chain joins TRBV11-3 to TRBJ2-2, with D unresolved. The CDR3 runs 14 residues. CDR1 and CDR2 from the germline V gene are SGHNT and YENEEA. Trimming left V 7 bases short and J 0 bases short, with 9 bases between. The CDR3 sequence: CASTQQPNTGELFF. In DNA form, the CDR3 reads TGTGCCAGCACACAGCAGCCGAACACCGGGGAGCTGTTTTTT.

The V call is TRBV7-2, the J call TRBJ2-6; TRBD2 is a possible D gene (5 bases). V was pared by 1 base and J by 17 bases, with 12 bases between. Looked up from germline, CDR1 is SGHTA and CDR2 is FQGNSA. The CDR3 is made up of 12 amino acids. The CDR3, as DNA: TGTGCCAGCAGCTTAGTTCGGGGATTCTTGACTTTC. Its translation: CASSLVRGFLTF.

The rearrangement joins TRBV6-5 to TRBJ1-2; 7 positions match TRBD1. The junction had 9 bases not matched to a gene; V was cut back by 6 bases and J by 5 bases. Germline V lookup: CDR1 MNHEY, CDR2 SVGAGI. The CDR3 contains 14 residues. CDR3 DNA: TGTGCCAGCAGGGTAGGGGGCGCGGGGTATGGCTACACCTTC. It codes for CASRVGGAGYGYTF.

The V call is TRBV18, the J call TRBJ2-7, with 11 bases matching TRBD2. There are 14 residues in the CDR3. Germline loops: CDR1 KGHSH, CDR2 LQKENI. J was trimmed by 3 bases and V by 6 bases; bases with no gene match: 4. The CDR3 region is CASSPTSGIYEQYF. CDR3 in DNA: TGTGCCAGCTCGCCGACTAGCGGGATCTACGAGCAGTACTTC. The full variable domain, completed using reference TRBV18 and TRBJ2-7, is NAGVMQNPRHLVRRRGQEARLRCSPMKGHSHVYWYRQLPEEGLKFMVYLQKENIIDESGMPKERFSAEFPKEGPSILRIQQVVRGDSAAYFCASSPTSGIYEQYFGPGTRLTVT.

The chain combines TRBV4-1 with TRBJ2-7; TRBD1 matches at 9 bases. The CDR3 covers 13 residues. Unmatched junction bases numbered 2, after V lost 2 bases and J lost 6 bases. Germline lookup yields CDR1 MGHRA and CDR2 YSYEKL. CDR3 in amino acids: CASSQPTGGEQYF. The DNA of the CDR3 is TGCGCCAGCAGCCAACCGACAGGGGGCGAGCAGTACTTC.

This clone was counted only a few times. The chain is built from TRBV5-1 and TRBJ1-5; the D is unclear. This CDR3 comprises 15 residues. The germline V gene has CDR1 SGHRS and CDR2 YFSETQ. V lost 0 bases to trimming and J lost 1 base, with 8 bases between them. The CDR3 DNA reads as TGCGCCAGCAGCTTGGGGCAAAACAGCAATCAGCCCCAGCATTTT. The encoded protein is CASSLGQNSNQPQHF.

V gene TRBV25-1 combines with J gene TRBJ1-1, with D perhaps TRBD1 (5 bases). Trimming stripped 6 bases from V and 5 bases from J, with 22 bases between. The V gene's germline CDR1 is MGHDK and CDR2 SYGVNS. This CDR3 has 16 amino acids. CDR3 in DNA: TGTGCCAGCAGCTCTGACCTGGGGCCCGGGGGGACTGAAGCTTTCTTT. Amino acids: CASSSDLGPGGTEAFF.

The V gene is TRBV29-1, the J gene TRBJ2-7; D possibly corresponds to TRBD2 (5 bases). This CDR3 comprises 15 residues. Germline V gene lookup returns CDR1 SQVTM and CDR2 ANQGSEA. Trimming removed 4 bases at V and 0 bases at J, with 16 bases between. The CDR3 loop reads CSVVLQSGSSYEQYF. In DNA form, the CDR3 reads TGCAGCGTTGTGCTTCAATCGGGGAGCTCCTACGAGCAGTACTTC.

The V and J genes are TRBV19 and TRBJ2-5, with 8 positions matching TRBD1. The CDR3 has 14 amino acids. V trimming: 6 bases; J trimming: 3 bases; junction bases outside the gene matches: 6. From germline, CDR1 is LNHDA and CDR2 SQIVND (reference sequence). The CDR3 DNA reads TGTGCCAGTAGCCCTGCAGGGGGCGAAGAGACCCAGTACTTC. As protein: CASSPAGGEETQYF.

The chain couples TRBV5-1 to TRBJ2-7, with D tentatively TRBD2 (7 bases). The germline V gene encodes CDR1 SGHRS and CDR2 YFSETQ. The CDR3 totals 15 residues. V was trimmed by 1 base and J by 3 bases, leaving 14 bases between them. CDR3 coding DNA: TGCGCCAGCAGCTTGCAACGGGGGGCCGGCTACGAGCAGTACTTC. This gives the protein CASSLQRGAGYEQYF.

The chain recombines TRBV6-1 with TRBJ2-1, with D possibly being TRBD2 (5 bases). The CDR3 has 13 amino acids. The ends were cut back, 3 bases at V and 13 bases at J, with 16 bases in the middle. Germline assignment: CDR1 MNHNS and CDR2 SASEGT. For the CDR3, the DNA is TGTGCCAGCAGTGATTCCCCCGGGGAAACTCAGTTCTTC. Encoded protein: CASSDSPGETQFF.

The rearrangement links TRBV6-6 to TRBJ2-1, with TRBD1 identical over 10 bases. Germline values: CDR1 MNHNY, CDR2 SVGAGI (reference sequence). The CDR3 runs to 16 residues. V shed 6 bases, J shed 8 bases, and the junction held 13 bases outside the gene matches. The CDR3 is CASSLSGQGNIHEQFF. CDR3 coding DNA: TGTGCCAGCAGCCTCTCGGGACAGGGGAATATCCATGAGCAGTTCTTC.

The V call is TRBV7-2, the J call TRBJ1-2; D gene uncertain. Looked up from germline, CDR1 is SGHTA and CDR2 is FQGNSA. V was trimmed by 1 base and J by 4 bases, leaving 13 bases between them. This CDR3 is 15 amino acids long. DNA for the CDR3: TGTGCCAGCAGCTTAGACCCACATTCCATCTATGGCTACACCTTC. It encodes CASSLDPHSIYGYTF.

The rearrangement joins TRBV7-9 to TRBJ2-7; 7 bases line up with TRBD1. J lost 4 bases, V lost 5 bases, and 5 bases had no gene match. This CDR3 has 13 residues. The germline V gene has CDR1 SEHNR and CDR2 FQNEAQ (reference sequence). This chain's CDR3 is CASSPQTGYEQYF. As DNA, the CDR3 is TGTGCCAGCAGCCCGCAGACAGGGTACGAGCAGTACTTC.